A selection of T cell receptor beta chains follows, all from one sample in a study of shared clonotypes between healthy human individuals. Some clones are missing from TCRdb's copy, which holds only in-frame ones; the method was immunoSEQ multiplex PCR. The sample lists around 1.9 million clones; 85% to 95% were seen once. Sequenced material: naive CD8+ T cells from PBMCs. Receptors originate from a young man in good health. Some clones in this sample may be carry-over from other donors' samples. Each CDR3 is given with its conserved first and last residue. D genes are given only for firm matches. Size tells how often a clone was seen (once, few, many) or the class of an expanded clone, and some rows leave it out.

-	TRBD1	TRBV7-6	TRBJ1-2	TGTGCCAGCAGCTTGGTCCCCCGACAGGGCGGGGAACGGGGGGATTATCATGGCTACACCTTC	CASSLVPRQGGERGDYHGYTF
-	-	TRBV4-1	TRBJ1-3	TGCGCCAGCGGTCCGGCTACGGGGTTCTCTGGAAACACCATATATTTT	CASGPATGFSGNTIYF
-	-	TRBV7-9	TRBJ2-2	TGTGCCAGCAACTTCCCGTCGGTAAGGACGGCCACCGGGGAGCTGTTTTTT	CASNFPSVRTATGELFF
-	-	TRBV6-4	TRBJ1-5	TGTGCCAGCACCCCGAATAGCAATCAGCCCCAGCATTTT	CASTPNSNQPQHF
-	-	TRBV27	TRBJ2-1	TGTGCCAGCAGGCGGGCTCACAATGAGCAGTTCTTC	CASRRAHNEQFF
-	TRBD1	TRBV27	TRBJ2-5	TGTGCCAGCAGTTTATTGGGACAGGGGCGGGAGACCCAGTACTTC	CASSLLGQGRETQYF
-	-	TRBV14	TRBJ2-4	TGTGCCAGCAGCCACCCTCGTGGGTATGGAAACATTCAGTACTTC	CASSHPRGYGNIQYF
few	-	TRBV27	TRBJ2-7	TGTGCCAGCAGTTTAGGTCGGACCTACGAGCAGTACTTC	CASSLGRTYEQYF
-	TRBD2	TRBV6-5	TRBJ2-1	TGTGCCAGCAGTTACCTAGCGGGAGGTTCCTACAATGAGCAGTTCTTC	CASSYLAGGSYNEQFF
-	-	TRBV5-1	TRBJ2-3	TGCGCCAGCGGCACAGGTTCCACAGATACGCAGTATTTT	CASGTGSTDTQYF
-	-	TRBV6-5	TRBJ1-1	TGTGCCAGCAGTTCCCCCGGCGAGGATACTGAAGCTTTCTTT	CASSSPGEDTEAFF
-	-	TRBV7-6	TRBJ2-5	TGTGCCAGCAGCTTATTGGCGTCAGGGATTCGAGAGACCCAGTACTTC	CASSLLASGIRETQYF
-	TRBD1	TRBV6-4	TRBJ2-7	TGTGCCAGCAGCACCTCCTGGGACAGGGGGTTTGACGAGCAGTACTTC	CASSTSWDRGFDEQYF
-	TRBD1	TRBV29-1	TRBJ1-2	TGCAGCGTTGACCCCTACAGGGGGACGGGCTATGGCTACACCTTC	CSVDPYRGTGYGYTF
-	-	TRBV4-2	TRBJ1-5	TGTGCCAGCAGCCAAGATCAAGTTAATCAGCCCCAGCATTTT	CASSQDQVNQPQHF
-	TRBD2	TRBV6-6	TRBJ2-5	TGTGCCACCCTTGGTCTGACTAGCAGGGAGACCCAGTACTTC	CATLGLTSRETQYF
-	TRBD2	TRBV10-3	TRBJ2-7	TGTGCCATCAGTATCCAGCGGGAGGGCCGGTACGAGCAGTACTTC	CAISIQREGRYEQYF
-	TRBD2	TRBV27	TRBJ2-7	TGTGCCAGCAGTTTAAGCGGGAGAGGTGGCGAGCAGTACTTC	CASSLSGRGGEQYF
-	-	TRBV7-2	TRBJ1-1	TGTGCCAGCAGCTTCGGGGTGGCGAACACTGAAGCTTTCTTT	CASSFGVANTEAFF
-	TRBD1	TRBV10-2	TRBJ2-3	TGCGCCAGCAGTGAGCCTAGGACAGGGGACAGCACAGATACGCAGTATTTT	CASSEPRTGDSTDTQYF
-	-	TRBV4-1	TRBJ1-5	TGCGCCAGCAGCCACGATGACGGGGTGTATCAGCCCCAGCATTTT	CASSHDDGVYQPQHF
-	TRBD1	TRBV27	TRBJ1-2	TGTGCCAGCAGTCCGGACAGGGGGGTTGGCTACACCTTC	CASSPDRGVGYTF
-	-	TRBV4-2	TRBJ1-1	TGTGCCAGCAGCCCTTTCGTGGGTTCCGTAGCTTTCTTT	CASSPFVGSVAFF
once	TRBD2	TRBV19	TRBJ2-1	TGTGCCAGTAGTCCCAGGGGACTAGCGGGCGATGAGCAGTTCTTC	CASSPRGLAGDEQFF
-	-	TRBV19	TRBJ1-2	TGTGCCAGTAGTCTGGCAGGAATGACGGGCTACTATGGCTACACCTTC	CASSLAGMTGYYGYTF
-	TRBD1	TRBV27	TRBJ1-1	TGTGCCAGCCGCGCCCCCCCGACAGGGGCCACTGAAGCTTTCTTT	CASRAPPTGATEAFF
-	TRBD2	TRBV5-4	TRBJ2-5	TGTGCCAGCAGCGAGGAGGACGGGACTAGCGGGAGGCCCCAAGAGACCCAGTACTTC	CASSEEDGTSGRPQETQYF
-	TRBD1	TRBV7-3	TRBJ1-2	TGTGCCAGCAGCTTAGAGGGGGCGCTGGGCTACACCTTC	CASSLEGALGYTF
once	TRBD1	TRBV7-2	TRBJ2-7	TGTGCCAGCAGTTATTCCGGGACAGGGGTGGTCGAGCAGTACTTC	CASSYSGTGVVEQYF
-	-	TRBV9	TRBJ2-7	TGTGCCAGCAGCGTCCGGGACATCGCCTACGAGCAGTACTTC	CASSVRDIAYEQYF
-	TRBD1	TRBV11-2	TRBJ1-3	TGTGCCAGCAGCTCTCGGGACAGGGCGTTAGACTCTGGAAACACCATATATTTT	CASSSRDRALDSGNTIYF
-	-	TRBV19	TRBJ2-2	TGTGCCAGTAGACCACAGGGGAGGGCCGGGGAGCTGTTTTTT	CASRPQGRAGELFF
-	-	TRBV6-1	TRBJ2-7	TGTGCCAGCAGTGAAATAGCGTGGAGCTCCTACGAGCAGTACTTC	CASSEIAWSSYEQYF
-	-	TRBV7-8	TRBJ2-2	TGTGCCAGCAGCTCCGACCGGAGGGCCACCGGGGAGCTGTTTTTT	CASSSDRRATGELFF
-	-	TRBV30	TRBJ2-7	TGTGCCTGGAGTGTTTTATTTGGGGAGCAGTACTTC	CAWSVLFGEQYF
-	-	TRBV7-9	TRBJ2-7	TGTGCCAGCAGCTTGAACGTGAGGGGATACGAGCAGTACTTC	CASSLNVRGYEQYF
-	TRBD2	TRBV28	TRBJ2-3	TGTGCCAGCATCCGGACTAGCGGGGATTCAGATACGCAGTATTTT	CASIRTSGDSDTQYF
-	-	TRBV15	TRBJ1-2	TGTGCCACCAGCAGAGCTGGGAATTCCCATGGCTACACCTTC	CATSRAGNSHGYTF
-	-	TRBV19	TRBJ1-2	TGTGCCACCGGCCAGTTCGGAGACTATGGCTACACCTTC	CATGQFGDYGYTF
-	TRBD1	TRBV7-3	TRBJ2-7	TGTGCCAGCAGCTTAGTCCCATACCGGGACAGGGTGGATGAGCAGTACTTC	CASSLVPYRDRVDEQYF
-	TRBD2	TRBV4-2	TRBJ2-1	TGTGCCAGCAGCCAAGATTTGCTAGCGGGAGAGCAGTTCTTC	CASSQDLLAGEQFF
once	-	TRBV15	TRBJ2-7	TGTGCCACCAGCAGAGGTGTAGGCGACTACGAGCAGTACTTC	CATSRGVGDYEQYF
-	TRBD2	TRBV9	TRBJ2-7	TGTGCCAGCAGCCCTAGCGGAAGCGGGAGCGACGAGCAGTACTTC	CASSPSGSGSDEQYF
-	TRBD1	TRBV28	TRBJ2-5	TGTGCCACGCGGACAGGCGAAGAGACCCAGTACTTC	CATRTGEETQYF
-	TRBD1	TRBV27	TRBJ1-4	TGTGCCAGCAGTCGGACAGGGGGTAATGAAAAACTGTTTTTT	CASSRTGGNEKLFF
-	-	TRBV5-6	TRBJ2-7	TGTGCCAGCAGCTCGCCGGCGGAAGCCACAATGGGGGAGCAGTACTTC	CASSSPAEATMGEQYF